The clone carrying this T cell receptor (beta chain) was detected ten times or more. The data stem from a study of patients and donors after allogeneic stem cell transplantation. In TCRdb, the RT-PCR reads were re-called with MiXCR into one record per CDR3 protein. The table shows about 230,000 distinct CDR3 sequences, with roughly 14% occurring only once. The V end lost 1 base, the J end lost 9 bases, and 13 bases lay between the germline ends. The CDR3 is 15 residues long. Looked up from germline, CDR1 is SGHTA and CDR2 is FQGNSA. Sequencing was done on a sample of blood, either unsorted or a sorted T cell fraction (not recorded which). The chain recombines TRBV7-2 with TRBJ1-6; tentative D call: TRBD1 (5 bases). The receptor was isolated from a human donor who was either an allogeneic HSCT recipient or a stem cell or donor lymphocyte infusion donor (not recorded which). It is not recorded whose cells these are; they may come from a transplant donor. CDR3 residues: CASSLVPQGLSPLHF. The CDR3 nucleotides read TGTGCCAGCAGCTTAGTCCCGCAGGGACTTTCACCCCTCCACTTT.